This T cell receptor beta chain was obtained from a study of blood T cell repertoires in COVID-19. The wider study: COVID-19 samples from acute and convalescent phases originated in the United States, Italy and Spain.

The protocol was immunoSEQ multiplex PCR, while the TCRdb copy is restricted to in-frame clones and leaves out a portion. The sample yields 6,000 to 6,500 clones, around nine tenths seen once. The CDR3 spans 15 residues. In germline, CDR1 is LNHDA, CDR2 SQIVND (reference sequence). Between the trimmed V and J ends, which lost 4 bases and 0 bases, there was a span of 10 bases. This receptor was obtained from a human donor in a cohort sampled during active COVID-19. Source material: peripheral blood. The chain is built from TRBV19 and TRBJ2-1; D not certain. CDR3 sequence: CASSRGSSSYNEQFF. The CDR3 DNA follows: TGTGCCAGTAGTAGAGGATCGAGCTCCTACAATGAGCAGTTCTTC.